This T cell receptor beta chain was sequenced in a study of cytomegalovirus exposure and HLA in healthy donors. Study findings and constraints: A link between a missense DCLRE1C variant and TCR beta V- and J-gene trimming emerged from a later analysis. Certain indistinguishable V segments, among them TRBV6-2 and TRBV6-3, were excluded. A later examination showed that TCR association rates differed by HLA locus, with DRB1 most and HLA-C fewest. The study put under 200 TCR beta chains on its list as cytomegalovirus-associated.

The study ran its PCR with 60 Vbeta and 13 Jbeta primers. Profiled with immunoSEQ multiplex PCR; TCRdb holds only in-frame clones, not every one. Found here are about 200,000 clones, less than 80% of them singletons; the top ten hold 4.4%. In regard to this clone: Its target is not known.

The trim removed 5 bases at V and 1 base at J, leaving 11 bases unmatched. Germline CDR1 SGHAT, CDR2 FQNNGV. The CDR3 runs to 17 residues. What was sequenced was PBMCs. The TCR originated in a woman in her thirties in good health and CMV-seropositive. The genes are TRBV11-2 and TRBJ2-3, with 8 bases fitting TRBD1. CDR3 DNA sequence: TGTGCCAGCAGCCTCAGGGGGCGCAGCCCACGCACAGATACGCAGTATTTT. Protein: CASSLRGRSPRTDTQYF. The full variable domain, rest sourced from reference TRBV11-2 and TRBJ2-3, is EAGVAQSPRYKIIEKRQSVAFWCNPISGHATLYWYQQILGQGPKLLIQFQNNGVVDDSQLPKDRFSAERLKGVDSTLKIQPAKLEDSAVYLCASSLRGRSPRTDTQYFGPGTRLTVL.